The clone carrying this T cell receptor (beta chain) occurred a few times. This entry belongs to a study of cytomegalovirus exposure and HLA in healthy donors. Primers for the PCR totalled 60 Vbeta and 13 Jbeta. Sequenced by immunoSEQ multiplex PCR; TCRdb stores in-frame clones only, minus some. The data show about 130,000 clones, over 9.5% seen once. Germline CDR1 reads LNHNV; CDR2 reads YYDKDF (reference sequence). The germline V and J ends were trimmed by 1 base and 0 bases, with 5 bases remaining between them. The CDR3 loop spans 14 amino acids. The origin of this receptor is a woman aged 18-30 years in good health and CMV-seropositive. The chain recombines TRBV15 with TRBJ2-3; D may be TRBD1 (5 bases). The sequenced material came from PBMCs. This chain's CDR3 is CATSRGQSTDTQYF. The CDR3 bases are TGTGCCACCAGCAGAGGACAGAGCACAGATACGCAGTATTTT.